This TCR beta chain was retrieved from a study of blood T cell repertoires in COVID-19. Study background: Acute and convalescent COVID-19 samples came from the United States, Italy and Spain. PBMCs, B-cell-depleted T cells, or T cells were the source of the cDNA or gDNA that made up the material.

The table came from immunoSEQ multiplex PCR; TCRdb's copy has only in-frame clones and leaves some out. The table has around 330,000 clones, over 80% seen once. Germline CDR1 SEHNR, CDR2 FQNEAQ (reference sequence). V lost 6 bases and J lost 2, with 20 bases in between. CDR3 length: 16 amino acids. Specimen: PBMCs or T cells enriched from blood (not recorded which). The TCR comes from a woman aged 18-29 years who had recovered from COVID-19. The J gene is TRBJ2-7, the V gene TRBV7-9, with D possibly TRBD1 on 6 matching bases. The CDR3 DNA reads as TGTGCCAGCAGTTCCGTCAGGACAGCCGACGCCTACGAGCAGTACTTC. It specifies CASSSVRTADAYEQYF.